Given below is one TCR beta chain in context. The data derive from a study of shared clonotypes between healthy human individuals. Overall study context: A couple of women and three men aged 18 to 49 made up the donors.

V lost 5 bases to trimming and J lost 5 bases, with 16 bases between them. Germline V gene sequence: CDR1 WNHNN, CDR2 SYGVQD (reference sequence). The CDR3 spans 15 residues. Produced via immunoSEQ multiplex PCR; TCRdb's table is partial and in-frame only. The sample yields over a million clones, 98% to 99% seen once. Sequencing was performed on naive CD4+ T cells sorted from blood. The subset here: CD45RA+ positively selected. The clonotype comes from a young man in good health. The genes are TRBV10-1 and TRBJ1-5; D remains unclear. This chain's CDR3 is CASSLGPGGDQPQHF. The CDR3 nucleotides are TGCGCCAGCAGTCTAGGCCCCGGCGGGGATCAGCCCCAGCATTTT.